There are a few counts of the clone carrying this TCR beta chain. Its cognate antigen is unknown. The CDR3 carries no conserved terminal phenylalanine or tryptophan, so it likely arises from a read error. Unsorted whole blood yielded the blood RNA, and germline DNA was also extracted. No patient had received treatment, and all had chronic HBV infection. With roughly 500 ng total RNA as template and a constant-region primer, TCR beta cDNA was made. Each TCR beta library was derived from three nested multiplex PCR rounds that employed slightly modified ARM-PCR. For around 9 cycles apiece, the opening two PCR rounds ran with TRBV1-TRBV30 forward primers and a C-beta reverse primer. TCRdb analysed the multiplex PCR reads with MiXCR anew, one entry per CDR3 protein. The data show 330,000 or so distinct CDR3 sequences, with about 65% seen just once and about 6% held by the top ten. The entry originates in a study of tumor-infiltrating lymphocytes in primary liver carcinoma.

The study, taken as a whole, reports: Tumor top-250-clone fractions significantly exceeded those of blood (p = 0.039). Researchers found tumor-adjacent and tumor-blood pairs overlapped less than tumor region pairs. Since sampling was bulk and unsorted, CD4+ and CD8+ repertoires were not compared.

CDR3 size: 14 residues. Per the germline V gene, CDR1 is SGHAT and CDR2 is FQNNGV. The rearrangement uses TRBV11-2 and TRBJ2-2, with D unclear. The sequenced sample consisted of peripheral blood. This TCR derives from a man in his forties or fifties with primary liver carcinoma and hepatitis B virus infection. The CDR3 nucleotides read TGTGCCGGCAGGTTAGGTGGGAACACCGGGGAGCTGTTTTGT. Protein: CAGRLGGNTGELFC.